This T cell receptor (beta chain) stems from a study of persistence of HIV-infected CD4 T cells. Study summary: CD4+ T cells responding to CMV or HIV-1 Gag were isolated.

The stimulus was an HIV-1 Gag 15-mer peptide pool, approximately 0.93 ug/peptide/mL. Memory cells lacking CD40L and CD69 with high CD45RO were sorted. CD4+ T cell counts exceeded 400 cells/uL; CMV serology was positive. Stimulated PBMCs had first been depleted of CD8+ T cells. This was the immunoSEQ version 4 assay in survey mode. The table came from immunoSEQ multiplex PCR; TCRdb's copy has only in-frame clones and leaves some out. The table includes around 39,000 clones, 82% detected once. Regarding this clone: As yet, its antigen is unknown.

V dropped 6 bases and J dropped 2 bases, with 14 bases sitting between them. The CDR3 covers 14 residues. Germline values: CDR1 MNHEY, CDR2 SMNVEV (reference sequence). The chain employs TRBV27 and TRBJ2-7; D is possibly TRBD1 (5 bases). This clonotype was obtained from an adult with HIV. The donor label of this sample is uncertain. The specimen comprised cultured CD4+ T cells from PBMCs, sampled from a patient who received antiretroviral therapy. The chain's CDR3 is CASRRQQPPYEQYF. The CDR3 DNA reads TGTGCCAGCAGACGACAGCAACCACCCTACGAGCAGTACTTC.